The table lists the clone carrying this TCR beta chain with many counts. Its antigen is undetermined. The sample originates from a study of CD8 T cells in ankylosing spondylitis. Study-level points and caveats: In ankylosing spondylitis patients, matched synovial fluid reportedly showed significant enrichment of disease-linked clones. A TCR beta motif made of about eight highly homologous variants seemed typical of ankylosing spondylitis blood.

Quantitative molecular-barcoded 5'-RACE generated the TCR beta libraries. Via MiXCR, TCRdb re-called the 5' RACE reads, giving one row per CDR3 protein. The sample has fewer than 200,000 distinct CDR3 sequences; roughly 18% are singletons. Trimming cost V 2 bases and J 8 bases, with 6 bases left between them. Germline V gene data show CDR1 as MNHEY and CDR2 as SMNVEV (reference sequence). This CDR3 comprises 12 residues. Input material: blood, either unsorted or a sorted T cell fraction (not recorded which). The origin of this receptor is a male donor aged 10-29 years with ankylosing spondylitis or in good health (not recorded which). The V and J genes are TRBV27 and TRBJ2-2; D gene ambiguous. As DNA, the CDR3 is TGTGCCAGCAGTTTAGTGTGGGGGGAGCTGTTTTTT. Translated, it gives CASSLVWGELFF.